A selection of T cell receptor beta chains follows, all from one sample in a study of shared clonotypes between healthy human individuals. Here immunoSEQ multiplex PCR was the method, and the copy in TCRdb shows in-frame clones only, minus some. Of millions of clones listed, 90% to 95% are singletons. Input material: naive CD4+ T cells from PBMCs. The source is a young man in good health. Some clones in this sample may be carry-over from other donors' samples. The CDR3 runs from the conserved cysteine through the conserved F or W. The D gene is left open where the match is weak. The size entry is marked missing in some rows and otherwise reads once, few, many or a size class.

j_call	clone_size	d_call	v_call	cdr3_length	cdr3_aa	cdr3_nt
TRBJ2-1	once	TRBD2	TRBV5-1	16	CASSPSGTIDYNEQFF	TGCGCCAGCAGCCCATCCGGGACTATCGACTACAATGAGCAGTTCTTC
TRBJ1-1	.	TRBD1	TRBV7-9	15	CASSFSRQGEREAFF	TGTGCCAGCAGCTTTTCCCGACAGGGTGAAAGGGAAGCTTTCTTT
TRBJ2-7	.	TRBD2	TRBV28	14	CASHTATGGYEQYF	TGTGCCAGCCATACCGCGACGGGGGGGTACGAGCAGTACTTC
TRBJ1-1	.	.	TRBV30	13	CAWSRTMNTEAFF	TGTGCCTGGAGTAGGACAATGAACACTGAAGCTTTCTTT
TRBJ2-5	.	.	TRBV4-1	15	CASSQGPAAQETQYF	TGCGCCAGCAGCCAGGGCCCCGCGGCCCAAGAGACCCAGTACTTC
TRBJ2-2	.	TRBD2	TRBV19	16	CASCGEREYVTGELFF	TGTGCCAGCTGCGGGGAGCGGGAGTATGTTACCGGGGAGCTGTTTTTT
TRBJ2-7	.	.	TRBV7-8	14	CASRTSQSHYEQYF	TGTGCCAGCAGGACCTCGCAGAGCCACTACGAGCAGTACTTC
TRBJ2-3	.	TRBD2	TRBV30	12	CAWGQAGGTQYF	TGTGCCTGGGGACAAGCGGGAGGGACGCAGTATTTT
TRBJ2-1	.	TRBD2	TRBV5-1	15	CASSLGGTSSTEQFF	TGCGCCAGCAGCTTGGGTGGGACTAGCAGCACTGAGCAGTTCTTC
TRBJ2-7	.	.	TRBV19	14	CASTSNRGADEQYF	TGTGCCAGTACCTCGAACCGGGGGGCGGACGAGCAGTACTTC
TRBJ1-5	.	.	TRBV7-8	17	CASSPLTALLSNQPQHF	TGTGCCAGCAGCCCCTTAACGGCTCTCCTTAGCAATCAGCCCCAGCATTTT
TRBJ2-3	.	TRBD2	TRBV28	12	CAASGGTDTQYF	TGTGCCGCCTCGGGGGGAACAGATACGCAGTATTTT
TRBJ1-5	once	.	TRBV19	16	CASRTNTGGGNQPQHF	TGTGCCAGTAGAACTAATACGGGCGGGGGCAATCAGCCCCAGCATTTT
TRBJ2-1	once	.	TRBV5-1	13	CASSLGWNNEQFF	TGCGCCAGCAGCTTGGGATGGAACAATGAGCAGTTCTTC
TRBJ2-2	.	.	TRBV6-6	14	CAGHRDTNTGELFF	TGTGCCGGACACCGGGATACCAACACCGGGGAGCTGTTTTTT
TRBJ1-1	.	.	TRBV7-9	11	CASSLEGRAFF	TGTGCCAGCAGCTTAGAGGGTAGGGCTTTCTTT
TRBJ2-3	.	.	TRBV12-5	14	CASHHGGGTDTQYF	TGTGCTAGTCACCACGGGGGAGGCACAGATACGCAGTATTTT
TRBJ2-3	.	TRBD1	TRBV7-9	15	CASSQGQGKADTQYF	TGTGCCAGCAGCCAGGGACAGGGAAAGGCAGATACGCAGTATTTT
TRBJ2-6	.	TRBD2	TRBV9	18	CASSQLAGGPYGANVLTF	TGTGCCAGCAGCCAACTAGCGGGAGGGCCGTATGGGGCCAACGTCCTGACTTTC
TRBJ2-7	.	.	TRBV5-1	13	CASSPGGVGEQYF	TGCGCCAGCAGCCCCGGGGGTGTCGGCGAGCAGTACTTC
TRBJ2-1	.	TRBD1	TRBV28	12	CASAIRQGGKFF	TGTGCCAGCGCAATTAGACAGGGTGGAAAGTTCTTC
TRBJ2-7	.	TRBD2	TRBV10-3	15	CAISDIGLAGGEQYF	TGTGCCATCAGTGATATCGGACTAGCGGGAGGCGAGCAGTACTTC
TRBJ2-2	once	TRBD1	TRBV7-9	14	CASSDRAHTGELFF	TGTGCCAGCAGTGACAGGGCCCACACCGGGGAGCTGTTTTTT
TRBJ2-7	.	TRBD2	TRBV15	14	CATRGGPYVYEQYF	TGTGCCACCCGGGGGGGCCCGTACGTCTACGAGCAGTACTTC
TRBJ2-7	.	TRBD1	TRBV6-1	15	CASSEEGQGFYEQYF	TGTGCCAGCAGTGAAGAGGGACAGGGGTTCTACGAGCAGTACTTC
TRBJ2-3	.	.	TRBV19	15	CASSMGGRSTDTQYF	TGTGCCAGTAGTATGGGCGGGCGCTCCACAGATACGCAGTATTTT
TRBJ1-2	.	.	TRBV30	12	CAWSVFVGGYTF	TGTGCCTGGAGTGTTTTTGTAGGCGGCTACACCTTC
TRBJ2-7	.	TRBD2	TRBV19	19	CASSRAPPTKLAGVYEQYF	TGTGCCAGTAGTAGGGCCCCACCCACCAAACTAGCGGGGGTCTACGAGCAGTACTTC
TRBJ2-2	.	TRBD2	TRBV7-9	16	CASSPQGGRGTGELFF	TGTGCCAGCAGCCCACAGGGCGGGAGGGGCACCGGGGAGCTGTTTTTT
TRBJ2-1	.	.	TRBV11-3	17	CASSTSTGGSSYNEQFF	TGTGCCAGCAGCACCTCGACAGGAGGGAGCTCCTACAATGAGCAGTTCTTC
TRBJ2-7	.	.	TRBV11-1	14	CASSLARGIYEQYF	TGTGCCAGCAGCTTAGCGAGGGGGATCTACGAGCAGTACTTC
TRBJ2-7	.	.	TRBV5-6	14	CASSFIEVSYEQYF	TGTGCCAGCAGCTTTATCGAGGTATCCTACGAGCAGTACTTC
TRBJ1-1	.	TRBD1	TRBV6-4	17	CASRTTGTGGGNTEAFF	TGTGCCAGCAGGACGACGGGGACAGGGGGCGGGAACACTGAAGCTTTCTTT
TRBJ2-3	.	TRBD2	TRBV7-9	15	CASSSASGTTDTQYF	TGTGCCAGCAGCTCAGCTAGCGGGACCACAGATACGCAGTATTTT
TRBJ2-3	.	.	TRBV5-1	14	CASSTQGFTDTQYF	TGCGCCAGCAGCACGCAGGGGTTTACAGATACGCAGTATTTT
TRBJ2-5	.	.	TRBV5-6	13	CASSLEGIETQYF	TGTGCCAGCAGCTTGGAGGGGATTGAGACCCAGTACTTC
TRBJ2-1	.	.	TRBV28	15	CASSLFGKGANEQFF	TGTGCCAGCAGTTTATTCGGGAAAGGAGCCAATGAGCAGTTCTTC
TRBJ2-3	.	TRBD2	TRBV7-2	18	CASSLSYTGLAGGNTQYF	TGTGCCAGCAGTTTATCGTATACCGGACTAGCGGGAGGAAATACGCAGTATTTT
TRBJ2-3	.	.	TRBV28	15	CASNPNSGPRDTQYF	TGTGCCAGCAATCCCAACTCCGGACCCAGAGATACGCAGTATTTT
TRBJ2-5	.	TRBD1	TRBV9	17	CASSRRGGQGAAETQYF	TGTGCCAGCAGTCGCAGAGGGGGACAGGGGGCCGCGGAGACCCAGTACTTC
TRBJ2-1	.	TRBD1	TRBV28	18	CASRPGAGGAGSYNEQFF	TGTGCCAGCAGACCAGGAGCAGGGGGCGCGGGCTCCTACAATGAGCAGTTCTTC
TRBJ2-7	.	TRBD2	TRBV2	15	CASSEVPASGAPQVF	TGTGCCAGCAGTGAAGTTCCGGCTAGCGGCGCCCCCCAGGTGTTC
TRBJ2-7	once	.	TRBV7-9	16	CASSPVRNWSPYEQYF	TGTGCCAGCAGCCCAGTCCGAAATTGGTCTCCCTACGAGCAGTACTTC
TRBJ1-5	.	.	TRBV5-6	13	CASSLRGNQPQHF	TGTGCCAGCAGCTTAAGGGGCAATCAGCCCCAGCATTTT
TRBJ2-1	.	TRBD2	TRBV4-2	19	CASSQDPTSGRAAYNEQFF	TGTGCCAGCAGCCAAGACCCCACGAGCGGGAGGGCCGCATACAATGAGCAGTTCTTC
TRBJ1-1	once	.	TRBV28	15	CASSNLYPENTEAFF	TGTGCCAGCAGTAACCTCTATCCAGAAAACACTGAAGCTTTCTTT
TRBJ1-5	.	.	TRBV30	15	CAWSVGTLGYQPQHF	TGTGCCTGGAGTGTCGGGACCCTAGGATATCAGCCCCAGCATTTT